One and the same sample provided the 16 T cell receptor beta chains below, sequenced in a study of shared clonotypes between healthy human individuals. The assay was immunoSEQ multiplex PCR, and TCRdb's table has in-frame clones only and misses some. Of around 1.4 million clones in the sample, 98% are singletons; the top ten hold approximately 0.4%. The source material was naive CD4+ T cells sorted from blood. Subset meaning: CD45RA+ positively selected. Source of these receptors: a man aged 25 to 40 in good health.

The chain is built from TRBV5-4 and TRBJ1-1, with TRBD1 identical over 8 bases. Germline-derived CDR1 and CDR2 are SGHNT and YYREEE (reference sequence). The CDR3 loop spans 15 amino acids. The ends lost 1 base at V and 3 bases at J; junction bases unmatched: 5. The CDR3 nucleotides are TGTGCCAGCAGCTTGTTCGGACAGGGATACACTGAAGCTTTCTTT. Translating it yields CASSLFGQGYTEAFF. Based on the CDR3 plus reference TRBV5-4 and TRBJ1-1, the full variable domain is ETGVTQSPTHLIKTRGQQVTLRCSSQSGHNTVSWYQQALGQGPQFIFQYYREEENGRGNFPPRFSGLQFPNYSSELNVNALELDDSALYLCASSLFGQGYTEAFFGQGTRLTVV.

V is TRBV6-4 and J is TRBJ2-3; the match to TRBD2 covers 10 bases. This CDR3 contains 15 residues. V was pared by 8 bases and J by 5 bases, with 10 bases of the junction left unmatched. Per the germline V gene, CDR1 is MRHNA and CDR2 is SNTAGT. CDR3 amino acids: CASSALAGGGDTQYF. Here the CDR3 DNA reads TGTGCCAGCTCTGCCTTAGCGGGAGGTGGAGATACGCAGTATTTT.

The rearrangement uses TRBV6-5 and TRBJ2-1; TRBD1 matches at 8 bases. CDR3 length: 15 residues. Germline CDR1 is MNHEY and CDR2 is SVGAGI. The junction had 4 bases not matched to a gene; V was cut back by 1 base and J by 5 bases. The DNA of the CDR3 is TGTGCCAGCAGTTACTTGCCAGGGGGCCACAATGAGCAGTTCTTC. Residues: CASSYLPGGHNEQFF.

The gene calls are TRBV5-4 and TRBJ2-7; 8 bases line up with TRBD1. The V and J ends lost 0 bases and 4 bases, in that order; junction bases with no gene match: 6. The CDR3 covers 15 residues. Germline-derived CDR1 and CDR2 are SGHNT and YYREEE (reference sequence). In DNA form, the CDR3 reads TGTGCCAGCAGCTTGGCCGGACAGGGAATATACGAGCAGTACTTC. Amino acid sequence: CASSLAGQGIYEQYF.

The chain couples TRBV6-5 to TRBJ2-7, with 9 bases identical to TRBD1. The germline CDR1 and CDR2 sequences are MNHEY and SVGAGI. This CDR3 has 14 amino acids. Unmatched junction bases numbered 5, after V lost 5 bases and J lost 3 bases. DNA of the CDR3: TGTGCCAGCAGTAGACAGGGGGGCATCTACGAGCAGTACTTC. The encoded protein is CASSRQGGIYEQYF.

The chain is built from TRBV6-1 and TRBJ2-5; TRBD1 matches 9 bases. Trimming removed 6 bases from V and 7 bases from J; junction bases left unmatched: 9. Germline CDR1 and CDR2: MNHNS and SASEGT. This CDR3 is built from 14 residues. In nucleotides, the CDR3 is TGTGCCAGCAGGGATACAGGGGGCACGGGGACCCAGTACTTC. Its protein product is CASRDTGGTGTQYF.

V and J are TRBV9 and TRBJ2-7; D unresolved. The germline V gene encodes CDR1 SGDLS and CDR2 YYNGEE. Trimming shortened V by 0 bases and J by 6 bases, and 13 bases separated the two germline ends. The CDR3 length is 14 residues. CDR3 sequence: CASSVEAAPGEQYF. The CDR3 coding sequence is TGTGCCAGCAGCGTAGAGGCGGCCCCCGGCGAGCAGTACTTC.

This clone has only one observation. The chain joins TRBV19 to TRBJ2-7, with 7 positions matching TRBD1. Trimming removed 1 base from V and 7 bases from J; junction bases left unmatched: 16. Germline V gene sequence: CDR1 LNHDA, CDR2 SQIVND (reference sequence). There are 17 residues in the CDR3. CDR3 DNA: TGTGCCAGTAGTATAGGCTTTGAGGGGGCAAGCTCGAGGGAGCAGTACTTC. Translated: CASSIGFEGASSREQYF.

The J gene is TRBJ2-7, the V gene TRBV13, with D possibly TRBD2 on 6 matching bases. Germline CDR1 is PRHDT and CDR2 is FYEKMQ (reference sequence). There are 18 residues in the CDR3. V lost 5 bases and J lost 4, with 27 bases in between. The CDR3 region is CASSTLQIRGGIKYEQYF. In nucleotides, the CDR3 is TGTGCCAGCAGCACCCTCCAGATTCGGGGCGGGATAAAATACGAGCAGTACTTC.

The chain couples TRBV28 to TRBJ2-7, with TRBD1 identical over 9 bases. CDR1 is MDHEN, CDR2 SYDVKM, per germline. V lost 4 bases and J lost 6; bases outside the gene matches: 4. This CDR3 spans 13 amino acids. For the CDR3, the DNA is TGTGCCAGCAGTTCGGGACAGGGACGCGAGCAGTACTTC. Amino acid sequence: CASSSGQGREQYF.

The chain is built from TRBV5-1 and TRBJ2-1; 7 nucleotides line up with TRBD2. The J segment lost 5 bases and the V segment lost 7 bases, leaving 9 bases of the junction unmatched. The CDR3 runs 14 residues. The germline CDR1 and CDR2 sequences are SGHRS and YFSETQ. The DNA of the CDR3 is TGCGCCAGCCGGGGGGTTACAGGAAACAATGAGCAGTTCTTC. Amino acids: CASRGVTGNNEQFF.

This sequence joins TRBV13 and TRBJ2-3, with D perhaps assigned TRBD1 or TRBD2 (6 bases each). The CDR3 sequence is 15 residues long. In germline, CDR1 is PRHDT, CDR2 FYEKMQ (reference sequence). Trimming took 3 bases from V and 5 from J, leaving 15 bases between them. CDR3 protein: CASSLGGAPGDTQYF. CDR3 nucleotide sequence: TGTGCCAGCAGCTTGGGGGGCGCGCCAGGAGATACGCAGTATTTT. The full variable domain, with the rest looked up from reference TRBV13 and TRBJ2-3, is AAGVIQSPRHLIKEKRETATLKCYPIPRHDTVYWYQQGPGQDPQFLISFYEKMQSDKGSIPDRFSAQQFSDYHSELNMSSLELGDSALYFCASSLGGAPGDTQYFGPGTRLTVL.

The CDR3 DNA sequence: TGTGCCAGCAGCTTGGTCCGGACCTCTGGGGCCAACGTCCTGACTTTC. It yields the protein CASSLVRTSGANVLTF. This sequence joins TRBV5-6 and TRBJ2-6, with D hard to call. CDR1 is SGHDT, CDR2 YYEEEE, per germline. The CDR3 is 16 amino acids. Trimming removed 0 bases at V and 0 bases at J, with 7 bases between.

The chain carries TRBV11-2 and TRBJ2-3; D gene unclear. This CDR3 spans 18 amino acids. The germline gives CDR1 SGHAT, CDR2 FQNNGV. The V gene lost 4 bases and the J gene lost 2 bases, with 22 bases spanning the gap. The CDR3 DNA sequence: TGTGCCAGCAGCTCGTTATTCCGACCCGGGCAGTACACAGATACGCAGTATTTT. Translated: CASSSLFRPGQYTDTQYF.

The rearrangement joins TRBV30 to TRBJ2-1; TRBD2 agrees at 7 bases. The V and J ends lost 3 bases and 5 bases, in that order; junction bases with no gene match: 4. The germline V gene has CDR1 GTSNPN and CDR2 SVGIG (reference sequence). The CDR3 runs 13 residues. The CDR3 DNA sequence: TGTGCCTGGAGGGGTGGACTAGACAATGAGCAGTTCTTC. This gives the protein CAWRGGLDNEQFF.

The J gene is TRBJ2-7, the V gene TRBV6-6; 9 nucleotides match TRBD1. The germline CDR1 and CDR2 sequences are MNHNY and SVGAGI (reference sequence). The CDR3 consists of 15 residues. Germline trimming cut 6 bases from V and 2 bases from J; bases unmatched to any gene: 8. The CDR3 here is CASRGTGGSAYEQYF. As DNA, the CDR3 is TGTGCCAGCAGGGGAACAGGGGGCTCGGCCTACGAGCAGTACTTC.